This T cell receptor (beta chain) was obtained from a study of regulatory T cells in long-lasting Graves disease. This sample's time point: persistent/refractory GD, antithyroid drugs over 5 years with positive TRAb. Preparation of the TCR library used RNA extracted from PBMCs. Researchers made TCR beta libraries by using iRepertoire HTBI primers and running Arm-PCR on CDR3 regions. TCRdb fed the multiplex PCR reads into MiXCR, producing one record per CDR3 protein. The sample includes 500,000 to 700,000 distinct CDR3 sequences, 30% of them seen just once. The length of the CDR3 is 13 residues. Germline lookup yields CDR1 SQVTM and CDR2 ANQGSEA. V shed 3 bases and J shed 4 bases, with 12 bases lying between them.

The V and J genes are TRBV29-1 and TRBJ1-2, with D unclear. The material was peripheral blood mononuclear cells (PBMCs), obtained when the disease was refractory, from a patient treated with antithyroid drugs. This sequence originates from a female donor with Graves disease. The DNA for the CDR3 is TGCAGCGTTGACTCGTCCGGATTCTATGGCTACACCTTC. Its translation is CSVDSSGFYGYTF.